This passage covers 17 T cell receptor beta chains from one sample sequenced in a study of OX40 agonist ivuxolimab in advanced cancers. Using immunoSEQ multiplex PCR, the repertoire was profiled, and TCRdb retains in-frame clones only, with some absent. Counted here are 55,000 to 65,000 clones, 87% occurring once; the ten biggest clones make up around 0.38%. Specimen: CD4+ or CD8+ T cells sorted from blood, collected in a trial of the OX40 agonist ivuxolimab. All receptors derive from an adult with an advanced solid tumor such as melanoma, head and neck, liver or kidney cancer.

This clone was observed once. One junction end disagrees with the germline gene, perhaps due to a read error. The rearrangement uses TRBV5-1 and TRBJ1-5, with D possibly matching TRBD1 (6 bases). The germline CDR1 and CDR2 sequences are SGHRS and YFSETQ. CDR3 length: 13 amino acids. CDR3 sequence reads: CASTRGANQPQHF. The CDR3, as DNA: TGTGCCAGCACCAGGGGAGCTAATCAGCCCCAGCATTTT.

This rearrangement joins TRBV29-1 to TRBJ1-5, with 11 bases lining up with TRBD1. Per the germline V gene, CDR1 is SQVTM and CDR2 is ANQGSEA. J lost 6 bases, V lost 4 bases, and 5 bases had no gene match. The CDR3 length is 14 residues. CDR3 DNA: TGCAGCGTTGTGGACAGGGGGCGTAGTCAGCCCCAGCATTTT. Protein: CSVVDRGRSQPQHF. The variable domain in full, with the rest retrieved from reference TRBV29-1 and TRBJ1-5, is SAVISQKPSRDICQRGTSLTIQCQVDSQVTMMFWYRQQPGQSLTLIATANQGSEATYESGFVIDKFPISRPNLTFSTLTVSNMSPEDSSIYLCSVVDRGRSQPQHFGDGTRLSIL.

This clone has a single count. This chain connects TRBV10-2 to TRBJ1-1; D unclear. This CDR3 region has 14 residues. In germline, CDR1 is WSHSY, CDR2 SAAADI. Trimming took 2 bases from V and 1 from J, leaving 8 bases between them. In DNA, the CDR3 is TGCGCCAGCAGTGAGAGTAGACAGAACACTGAAGCTTTCTTT. Its translation is CASSESRQNTEAFF.

The J gene is TRBJ2-6, the V gene TRBV5-4; either TRBD1 or TRBD2 may fit D (5 bases each). V gave up 2 bases and J gave up 1 base, with 10 bases separating them. Germline lookup yields CDR1 SGHNT and CDR2 YYREEE (reference sequence). The CDR3 loop spans 16 amino acids. CDR3 nucleotide sequence: TGTGCCAGCAGCTTAGATGGGGGATCTGGGGCCAACGTCCTGACTTTC. Translation: CASSLDGGSGANVLTF.

The V call is TRBV11-2, the J call TRBJ2-5; tentatively, D is TRBD1 or TRBD2 (5 bases each). The J call may be mistaken, given a closer DNA end match to TRBJ2-7. In germline, CDR1 is SGHAT, CDR2 FQNNGV. The CDR3 extends over 15 amino acids. The CDR3 DNA reads as TGTGCCAGCAGCTTAGCTTGGGACCCCTCCTACGAGCAGTACTTC. It codes for CASSLAWDPSYEQYF.

The chain combines TRBV6-5 with TRBJ2-2, with 7 bases that match TRBD2. CDR3 size: 14 residues. Trimming cost V 4 bases and J 5 bases; bases outside gene matches: 4. Germline V gene sequence: CDR1 MNHEY, CDR2 SVGAGI. The CDR3: CASSSAGVTGELFF. In DNA form, the CDR3 reads TGTGCCAGCAGTTCTGCGGGAGTGACCGGGGAGCTGTTTTTT.

Remarks on this clone: Other DNA sequences in the sample encode the same CDR3. The J gene is TRBJ1-1, the V gene TRBV29-1; 8 nucleotides agree with TRBD1. The CDR3 loop spans 19 amino acids. V lost 6 bases, J lost 5 bases, and 26 bases stayed unmatched. The germline V gene has CDR1 SQVTM and CDR2 ANQGSEA. CDR3 protein: CSVQKRVRGLADGGTEAFF. In DNA form, the CDR3 reads TGCAGCGTCCAAAAGAGAGTCAGGGGGCTCGCGGATGGGGGTACTGAAGCTTTCTTT.

In DNA form, the CDR3 reads TGTGCCAGCAGCCCAATTCGGGGAATGAACACTGAAGCTTTCTTT. Its translation is CASSPIRGMNTEAFF. The chain has TRBV11-2 and TRBJ1-1; D is uncertain. The germline CDR1 and CDR2 sequences are SGHAT and FQNNGV. This CDR3 spans 15 amino acids. Trimming pared 5 bases from V and 0 bases from J, leaving 13 bases between.

The V call is TRBV6-1, the J call TRBJ2-7; possibly TRBD2 for D (6 bases). CDR3 length: 13 amino acids. V was trimmed by 2 bases and J by 4 bases, leaving 9 bases between them. From germline, CDR1 is MNHNS and CDR2 SASEGT. The CDR3 DNA follows: TGTGCCAGCAGTGAACCGGAGGGTTACGAGCAGTACTTC. Encoded protein: CASSEPEGYEQYF.

The chain joins TRBV10-1 to TRBJ2-7; possibly TRBD2 for D (5 bases). Per germline, CDR1 WNHNN and CDR2 SYGVQD (reference sequence). This CDR3 is built from 14 residues. Trimming stripped 2 bases from V and 0 bases from J, with 8 bases between. CDR3 in amino acids: CASSEMEASYEQYF. In DNA, the CDR3 is TGCGCCAGCAGTGAGATGGAGGCCTCCTACGAGCAGTACTTC.

The V call is TRBV10-1, the J call TRBJ2-3; D possibly corresponds to TRBD2 (6 bases). The germline V and J ends were trimmed by 2 bases and 5 bases, with 11 bases remaining between them. This CDR3 region has 14 residues. Per the germline V gene, CDR1 is WNHNN and CDR2 is SYGVQD (reference sequence). The CDR3 loop reads CASSEGGDVDTQYF. The DNA of the CDR3 is TGCGCCAGCAGTGAGGGCGGGGACGTAGATACGCAGTATTTT.

The chain joins TRBV2 to TRBJ1-1; D remains unclear. The CDR3 spans 13 residues. Deletions cut 2 bases from V and 7 bases from J, with 11 bases between. Germline assignment: CDR1 SNHLY and CDR2 FYNNEI. The DNA of the CDR3 is TGTGCCAGCAGTGAAACCGTGTTACTTGAAGCTTTCTTT. It specifies CASSETVLLEAFF. The variable domain in full, with the rest retrieved from reference TRBV2 and TRBJ1-1, is EPEVTQTPSHQVTQMGQEVILRCVPISNHLYFYWYRQILGQKVEFLVSFYNNEISEKSEIFDDQFSVERPDGSNFTLKIRSTKLEDSAMYFCASSETVLLEAFFGQGTRLTVV.

The chain links TRBV6-1 to TRBJ2-2; D may be TRBD1 or TRBD2 (6 bases each). The CDR3 covers 15 residues. The germline V and J ends were trimmed by 3 bases and 0 bases, with 8 bases remaining between them. CDR1 is MNHNS and CDR2 is SASEGT in the germline V gene. The CDR3 loop is CASSEGGSNTGELFF. CDR3 nucleotide sequence: TGTGCCAGCAGTGAGGGGGGCTCGAACACCGGGGAGCTGTTTTTT.

Note on this clone: A read error may produce the germline difference seen at one junction end. This chain links TRBV6-5 with TRBJ2-1; D possibly uses TRBD1 or TRBD2 (5 bases each). Germline V CDR1 and CDR2: MNHEY, SVGAGI. The CDR3 runs 14 residues. This CDR3 is CASSYAGDLLYRIF. CDR3 nucleotide sequence: TGTGCCAGCAGTTACGCCGGGGACCTATTATATCGGATCTTC.

This clone has a single count. The V gene is TRBV5-1, the J gene TRBJ1-1; the D is unclear. Trimming cost V 4 bases and J 3 bases, with 13 bases left between them. The CDR3 has 14 residues. CDR1 is SGHRS, CDR2 YFSETQ, per germline. CDR3 bases: TGCGCCAGCAGCCCCACCGGGTGGGACACTGAAGCTTTCTTT. Translated: CASSPTGWDTEAFF.

The chain has TRBV18 and TRBJ1-1; the D gene is possibly TRBD1 (6 bases). The CDR3 consists of 16 residues. Germline V CDR1 and CDR2: KGHSH, LQKENI. Deletions cut 1 base from V and 0 bases from J, with 12 bases between. CDR3 amino acids: CASSPRGAALNTEAFF. DNA for the CDR3: TGTGCCAGCTCACCACGGGGGGCGGCTCTGAACACTGAAGCTTTCTTT.

The chain is built from TRBV6-4 and TRBJ2-7; 8 bases are a match to TRBD1. Germline V gives CDR1 MRHNA, CDR2 SNTAGT. Trimming at V came to 7 bases and at J to 0 bases, leaving 8 bases not matched to a gene. The CDR3 contains 15 residues. The chain's CDR3 is CASKPGQVSSYEQYF. The CDR3 nucleotides are TGTGCCAGCAAACCGGGACAGGTGTCCTCCTACGAGCAGTACTTC.